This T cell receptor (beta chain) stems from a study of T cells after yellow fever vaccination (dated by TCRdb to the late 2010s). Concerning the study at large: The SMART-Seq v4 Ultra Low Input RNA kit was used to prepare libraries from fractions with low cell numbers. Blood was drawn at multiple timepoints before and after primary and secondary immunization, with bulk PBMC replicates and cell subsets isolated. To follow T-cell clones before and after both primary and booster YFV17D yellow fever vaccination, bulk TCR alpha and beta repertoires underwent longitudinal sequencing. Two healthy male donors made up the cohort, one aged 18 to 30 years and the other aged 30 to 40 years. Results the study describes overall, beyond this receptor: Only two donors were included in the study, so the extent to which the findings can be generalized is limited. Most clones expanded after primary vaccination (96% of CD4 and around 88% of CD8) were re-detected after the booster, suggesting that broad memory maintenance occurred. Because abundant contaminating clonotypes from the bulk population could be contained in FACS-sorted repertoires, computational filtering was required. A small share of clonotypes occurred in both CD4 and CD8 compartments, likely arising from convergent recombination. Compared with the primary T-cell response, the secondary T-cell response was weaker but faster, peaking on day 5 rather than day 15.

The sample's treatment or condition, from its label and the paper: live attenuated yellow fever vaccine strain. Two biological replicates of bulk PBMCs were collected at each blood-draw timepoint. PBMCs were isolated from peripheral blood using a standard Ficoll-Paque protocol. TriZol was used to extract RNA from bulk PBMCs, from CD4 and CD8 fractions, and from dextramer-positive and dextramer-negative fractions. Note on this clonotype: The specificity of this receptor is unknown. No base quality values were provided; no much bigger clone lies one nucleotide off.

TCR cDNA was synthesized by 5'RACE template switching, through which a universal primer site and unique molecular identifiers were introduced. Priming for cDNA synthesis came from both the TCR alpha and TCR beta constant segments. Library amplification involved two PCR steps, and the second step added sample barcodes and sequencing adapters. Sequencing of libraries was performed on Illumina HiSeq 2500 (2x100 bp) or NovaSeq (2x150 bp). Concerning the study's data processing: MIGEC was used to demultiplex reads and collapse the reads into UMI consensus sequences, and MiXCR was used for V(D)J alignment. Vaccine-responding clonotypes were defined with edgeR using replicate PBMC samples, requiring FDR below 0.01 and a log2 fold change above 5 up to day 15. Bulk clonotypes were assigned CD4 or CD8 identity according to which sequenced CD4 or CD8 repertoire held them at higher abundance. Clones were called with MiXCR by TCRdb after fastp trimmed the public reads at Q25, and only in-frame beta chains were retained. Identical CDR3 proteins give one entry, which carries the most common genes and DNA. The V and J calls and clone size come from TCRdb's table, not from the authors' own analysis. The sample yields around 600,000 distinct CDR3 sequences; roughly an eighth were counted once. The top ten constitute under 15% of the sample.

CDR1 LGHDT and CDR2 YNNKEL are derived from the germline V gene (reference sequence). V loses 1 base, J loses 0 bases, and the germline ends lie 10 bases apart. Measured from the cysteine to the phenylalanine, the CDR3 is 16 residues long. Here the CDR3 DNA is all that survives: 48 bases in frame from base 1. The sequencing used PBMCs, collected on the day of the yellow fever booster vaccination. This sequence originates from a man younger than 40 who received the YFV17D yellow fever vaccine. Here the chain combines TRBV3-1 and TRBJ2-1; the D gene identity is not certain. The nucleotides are TGTGCCAGCAGCCAAGCTGGGGTAAGCTCCTACAATGAGCAGTTCTTC. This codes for CASSQAGVSSYNEQFF.